What follows are 18 T cell receptor beta chains derived from one specimen sequenced in a study of T cells in narcolepsy. Some clones are missing from TCRdb's copy, which holds only in-frame ones; the method was immunoSEQ multiplex PCR. Among tens of thousands of clones listed, more than 75% were seen once. Sequenced input: memory (CD45RA-) CD4+ T cells from blood. Receptors originate from a human donor in good health.

The J gene is TRBJ1-3, the V gene TRBV5-4; D remains unclear. V dropped 0 bases and J dropped 4 bases, with 14 bases sitting between them. The length of the CDR3 is 16 residues. Germline lookup yields CDR1 SGHNT and CDR2 YYREEE (reference sequence). The CDR3 region has the DNA TGTGCCAGCAGCTTGGATAGCCCCGGTCGAGGAAACACCATATATTTT. Protein product: CASSLDSPGRGNTIYF.

The chain links TRBV5-6 to TRBJ2-1, with a possible D match to TRBD2 (6 bases). Germline CDR1 and CDR2: SGHDT and YYEEEE. This CDR3 is built from 15 residues. V dropped 0 bases and J dropped 6 bases, with 13 bases sitting between them. The CDR3 DNA sequence: TGTGCCAGCAGCTTGGGTGACGGGGGAGGCAATGAGCAGTTCTTC. It is translated as CASSLGDGGGNEQFF.

The rearrangement joins TRBV19 to TRBJ2-1; a possible D gene is TRBD2 (6 bases). This CDR3 comprises 20 residues. Germline lookup yields CDR1 LNHDA and CDR2 SQIVND (reference sequence). Trimming stripped 3 bases from V and 0 bases from J, with 24 bases between. The CDR3 loop reads CASSIILRGASGTSYNEQFF. The CDR3 DNA reads TGTGCCAGTAGTATTATTTTGCGGGGCGCTAGTGGGACCTCCTACAATGAGCAGTTCTTC.

The J gene is TRBJ1-6, the V gene TRBV30; 8 nucleotides agree with TRBD1. Germline-derived CDR1 and CDR2 are GTSNPN and SVGIG (reference sequence). This CDR3 has 15 amino acids. After removal of 1 base from V and 8 bases from J, the junction contained 7 bases not matched to a gene. DNA of the CDR3: TGTGCCTGGAGTGGGGGACAGGCGCAGTATTCACCCCTCCACTTT. It encodes CAWSGGQAQYSPLHF. Full variable domain (remainder filled in from reference TRBV30 and TRBJ1-6): SQTIHQWPATLVQPVGSPLSLECTVEGTSNPNLYWYRQAAGRGLQLLFYSVGIGQISSEVPQNLSASRPQDRQFILSSKKLLLSDSGFYLCAWSGGQAQYSPLHFGNGTRLTVT.

The rearrangement uses TRBV7-3 and TRBJ2-3; 7 nucleotides line up with TRBD1. In germline, CDR1 is SGHTA, CDR2 FQGTGA. The CDR3 loop spans 14 amino acids. V lost 6 bases and J lost 2; bases outside the gene matches: 5. DNA of the CDR3: TGTGCCAGCAGACGGGACAGTTTCACAGATACGCAGTATTTT. This gives the protein CASRRDSFTDTQYF. The full variable domain, rest sourced from reference TRBV7-3 and TRBJ2-3, is GAGVSQTPSNKVTEKGKYVELRCDPISGHTALYWYRQSLGQGPEFLIYFQGTGAADDSGLPNDRFFAVRPEGSVSTLKIQRTERGDSAVYLCASRRDSFTDTQYFGPGTRLTVL.

The sample holds one count of this clone. The DNA of the CDR3 is TGTGCCAGCAGCCGGATAGAGGAAAAACTGTTTTTT. It is translated as CASSRIEEKLFF. The genes are TRBV5-8 and TRBJ1-4; D is unclear. The CDR3 has 12 amino acids. V shed 4 bases and J shed 8 bases, with 9 bases lying between them. Per the germline V gene, CDR1 is SGHTS and CDR2 is YDEGEE.

The chain has TRBV2 and TRBJ2-4; the D gene is possibly TRBD2 (5 bases). The ends were cut back, 0 bases at V and 1 base at J, with 7 bases in the middle. The CDR3 is made up of 15 amino acids. CDR1 is SNHLY, CDR2 FYNNEI, per germline. CDR3 in DNA: TGTGCCAGCAGTGAAGCGGGAGCGGCCAAAAACATTCAGTACTTC. Translating it yields CASSEAGAAKNIQYF.

The J gene is TRBJ2-7, the V gene TRBV6-5, with TRBD1 matching 7 bases. The CDR3 loop spans 15 amino acids. V lost 2 bases, J lost 0 bases, and 4 bases stayed unmatched. CDR1 is MNHEY and CDR2 is SVGAGI in the germline V gene. The CDR3 nucleotides are TGTGCCAGCAGTTACGAACAGGGGTTCTCCTACGAGCAGTACTTC. Its protein product is CASSYEQGFSYEQYF.

This clone was seen once. J is TRBJ2-3 and V is TRBV6-5; the match to TRBD1 covers 7 bases. V lost 7 bases, J lost 3 bases, and 10 bases stayed unmatched. Germline V lookup: CDR1 MNHEY, CDR2 SVGAGI. There are 15 residues in the CDR3. Here the CDR3 DNA reads TGTGCCAGCACTTCGACAGGGTCGAGGACAGATACGCAGTATTTT. Amino acid sequence: CASTSTGSRTDTQYF.

The chain has TRBV4-1 and TRBJ1-5, with D maybe TRBD1 (5 bases). The ends were cut back, 0 bases at V and 5 bases at J, with 11 bases in the middle. Per the germline V gene, CDR1 is MGHRA and CDR2 is YSYEKL. This CDR3 comprises 15 residues. DNA for the CDR3: TGCGCCAGCAGCCAAGATCTGACAGCATATCAGCCCCAGCATTTT. Translated: CASSQDLTAYQPQHF.

This clone was found a few times. This chain links TRBV30 with TRBJ2-5; D may be TRBD2 (7 bases). CDR1 GTSNPN and CDR2 SVGIG come from the germline V gene (reference sequence). This CDR3 has 13 residues. The V gene lost 6 bases and the J gene lost 2 bases, with 13 bases spanning the gap. The DNA for the CDR3 is TGTGCCTGCAAGAGGGGGGGGCAAGAGACCCAGTACTTC. It is translated as CACKRGGQETQYF.

The rearrangement joins TRBV28 to TRBJ2-3; 8 positions agree with TRBD2. The CDR3 length is 16 residues. Germline assignment: CDR1 MDHEN and CDR2 SYDVKM. The V segment lost 4 bases and the J segment 2 bases; nucleotides outside the gene matches: 8. CDR3 DNA sequence: TGTGCCAGCAGTTCCCCGTCGCGGGAGGTCACAGATACGCAGTATTTT. This gives the protein CASSSPSREVTDTQYF.

The genes are TRBV6-5 and TRBJ1-1; D remains unclear. The V and J ends lost 5 bases and 5 bases respectively, with 9 bases between them. Germline V gene sequence: CDR1 MNHEY, CDR2 SVGAGI. This CDR3 has 12 residues. CDR3 sequence reads: CASSIGGTEAFF. The CDR3 DNA reads TGTGCCAGCAGTATCGGAGGTACTGAAGCTTTCTTT.

This chain links TRBV7-9 with TRBJ1-2; D not resolved. This CDR3 is 15 amino acids long. Germline CDR1 and CDR2: SEHNR and FQNEAQ (reference sequence). The V end was cut by 0 bases, the J end by 5 bases, with 13 bases between. The CDR3 is CASSLALRWIYGYTF. The CDR3 region has the DNA TGTGCCAGCAGCTTAGCGCTACGGTGGATATATGGCTACACCTTC.

V usage is TRBV9 and J usage is TRBJ1-2; 7 positions agree with TRBD1. The trim removed 0 bases at V and 6 bases at J, leaving 5 bases unmatched. Per the germline V gene, CDR1 is SGDLS and CDR2 is YYNGEE. The CDR3 covers 14 residues. In nucleotides, the CDR3 is TGTGCCAGCAGCGTAGCTGCTCAGGGGGATGGCTACACCTTC. Translating it yields CASSVAAQGDGYTF.

The J gene is TRBJ1-1, the V gene TRBV30, with D uncertain. Germline loops: CDR1 GTSNPN, CDR2 SVGIG (reference sequence). V dropped 4 bases and J dropped 1 base, with 7 bases sitting between them. The CDR3 covers 12 residues. The CDR3: CAWTPGNTEAFF. The CDR3 bases are TGTGCCTGGACCCCAGGGAACACTGAAGCTTTCTTT.

The DNA of the CDR3 is TGCGCCAGCAGTGCCACGGGACAGGGTCTAAACGAGCAGTACTTC. This encodes CASSATGQGLNEQYF. The V gene is TRBV10-2, the J gene TRBJ2-7; 9 bases align to TRBD1. Germline lookup yields CDR1 WSHSY and CDR2 SAAADI. The junction had 9 bases not matched to a gene; V was cut back by 4 bases and J by 5 bases. This CDR3 is built from 15 residues.

The rearrangement uses TRBV5-4 and TRBJ2-2; D possibly matches TRBD1 or TRBD2 (5 bases each). Per the germline V gene, CDR1 is SGHNT and CDR2 is YYREEE (reference sequence). V was clipped by 4 bases and J by 4 bases, with 29 bases between them. The CDR3 runs 20 residues. The DNA for the CDR3 is TGTGCCAGCAGCCGACAAAACGACCGGGACGGCCTTTGGGGCACCGGGGAGCTGTTTTTT. This encodes CASSRQNDRDGLWGTGELFF.